What follows are 31 T cell receptor beta chains derived from one specimen sequenced in a study of blood T cell repertoires in COVID-19 (TCRdb year 2020). Library preparation employed the immunoSEQ multiplex PCR assay. The table comes from immuneACCESS by way of TCRdb, which keeps in-frame sequences with V and J called. Part of the clones is missing from these tables; in studies checked, under half for an unresolved V gene and the rest for unknown reasons. The sample table contains over 300,000 clones; only one count was recorded for roughly 88% of them. Of the sample, approximately 1% falls within the top ten clones. Source material: PBMCs or T cells enriched from blood (not recorded which). The receptors come from a woman in her 30s with acute COVID-19.

The chain employs TRBV7-2 and TRBJ2-1, with D tentatively TRBD2 (6 bases). The CDR3 consists of 17 residues. Germline-derived CDR1 and CDR2 are SGHTA and FQGNSA. Trimming removed 5 bases at V and 3 bases at J, with 20 bases between. The CDR3 DNA reads as TGTGCCAGCAGCCCCCGACGGAGTAGCGGTGGCTACAATGAGCAGTTCTTC. Translating gives CASSPRRSSGGYNEQFF. Together with reference TRBV7-2 and TRBJ2-1, the CDR3 gives the full variable domain: GAGVSQSPSNKVTEKGKDVELRCDPISGHTALYWYRQSLGQGLEFLIYFQGNSAPDKSGLPSDRFSAERTGGSVSTLTIQRTQQEDSAVYLCASSPRRSSGGYNEQFFGPGTRLTVL.

The chain uses TRBV4-2 and TRBJ1-3, with D hard to call. Germline loops: CDR1 LGHNA, CDR2 YNFKEQ. Trimming removed 0 bases from V and 0 bases from J, with 9 bases in between. This CDR3 is built from 16 residues. CDR3 in amino acids: CASSQDSWASGNTIYF. DNA of the CDR3: TGTGCCAGCAGCCAAGATTCGTGGGCCTCTGGAAACACCATATATTTT.

The chain couples TRBV2 to TRBJ1-1; D unclear. V was shortened by 4 bases and J by 7 bases, with 13 bases between the two germline ends. Germline V gene data show CDR1 as SNHLY and CDR2 as FYNNEI. There are 13 residues in the CDR3. The chain's CDR3 is CASSGPLLVEAFF. The CDR3 region has the DNA TGTGCCAGCAGTGGCCCCCTGCTAGTTGAAGCTTTCTTT. Full variable domain (remainder filled in from reference TRBV2 and TRBJ1-1): EPEVTQTPSHQVTQMGQEVILRCVPISNHLYFYWYRQILGQKVEFLVSFYNNEISEKSEIFDDQFSVERPDGSNFTLKIRSTKLEDSAMYFCASSGPLLVEAFFGQGTRLTVV.

Remarks on this clone: Other DNA variants within this sample encode the same CDR3. This chain links TRBV6-1 with TRBJ1-1; no clear D gene. CDR1 MNHNS and CDR2 SASEGT come from the germline V gene. CDR3 size: 15 residues. V lost 0 bases, J lost 1 base, and 9 bases lay in between. The CDR3 DNA reads TGTGCCAGCAGTGAAGCGCTTACTGGGAACACTGAAGCTTTCTTT. Translated: CASSEALTGNTEAFF.

The V and J genes are TRBV29-1 and TRBJ2-7, with 10 bases lining up with TRBD1. The CDR3 sequence is 15 residues long. CDR1 and CDR2 from the germline V gene are SQVTM and ANQGSEA. V gave up 6 bases and J gave up 2 bases; unmatched junction bases: 10. Here the CDR3 DNA reads TGCAGCGTGGCTCGACAGGGGGCCATTCCCTACGAGCAGTACTTC. It encodes CSVARQGAIPYEQYF.

This clone appeared a few times. CDR3 bases: TGCGCCAGCAGCCCTGGACAGTCCACGGGGCTGTTTTTT. Amino acid sequence: CASSPGQSTGLFF. The V and J genes are TRBV4-1 and TRBJ1-4; TRBD1 might be the D (6 bases). CDR1 and CDR2 (germline): MGHRA, YSYEKL. This CDR3 is 13 amino acids long. Trimming left V 4 bases short and J 14 bases short, with 17 bases between.

The chain links TRBV11-2 to TRBJ2-7; the match to TRBD2 covers 11 bases. Per the germline V gene, CDR1 is SGHAT and CDR2 is FQNNGV. Trimming took 3 bases from V and 4 from J; bases not matched to a gene: 5. The length of the CDR3 is 15 residues. The CDR3 region has the DNA TGTGCCAGCAGCTTTTCTAGCGGGGGGACATACGAGCAGTACTTC. Its translation: CASSFSSGGTYEQYF.

The V call is TRBV18, the J call TRBJ1-2; D is uncertain. In germline, CDR1 is KGHSH, CDR2 LQKENI. Trimming pared 2 bases from V and 4 bases from J, leaving 8 bases between. CDR3 size: 13 residues. CDR3 nucleotides: TGTGCCAGCTCACCAGAGGGTGCCTATGGCTACACCTTC. Translation gives CASSPEGAYGYTF.

The V and J genes are TRBV28 and TRBJ2-1; possible D gene TRBD2, 5 bases. Trimming stripped 6 bases from V and 0 bases from J, with 12 bases between. Looked up from germline, CDR1 is MDHEN and CDR2 is SYDVKM. The CDR3 runs 15 residues. CDR3 bases: TGTGCCAGCAGCCACGACTATCCCTCCTACAATGAGCAGTTCTTC. Protein product: CASSHDYPSYNEQFF.

This sequence joins TRBV24-1 and TRBJ1-2, with 7 nucleotides matching TRBD1. This CDR3 spans 14 amino acids. CDR1 is KGHDR and CDR2 is SFDVKD in the germline V gene. Losses at the gene ends were 3 bases for V and 8 bases for J; bases not matched to a gene: 8. The CDR3 DNA reads as TGTGCCACCAGTGATCCCACAGGGGTTGGAGGCTACACCTTC. Translating it yields CATSDPTGVGGYTF.

This chain joins TRBV4-2 and TRBJ1-4; D perhaps matches TRBD1 (5 bases). Germline CDR1 reads LGHNA; CDR2 reads YNFKEQ. CDR3 length: 15 amino acids. Trimming removed 4 bases at V and 8 bases at J, with 17 bases between. The CDR3 sequence is CASSRRGREGEKLFF. For the CDR3, the DNA is TGTGCCAGCAGCCGGAGAGGCAGGGAGGGAGAAAAACTGTTTTTT.

The chain couples TRBV3-1 (or the pseudogene TRBV3-2) to TRBJ2-5; 11 bases align to TRBD2. V was pared by 2 bases and J by 4 bases, with 6 bases of the junction left unmatched. CDR3 length equals 16 residues. Per germline, CDR1 LGHDT and CDR2 YNNKEL (reference sequence). Here the CDR3 DNA reads TGTGCCAGCAGCCAAACTAGCGGGGGTTTCGGAGAGACCCAGTACTTC. It codes for CASSQTSGGFGETQYF.

This chain links TRBV4-1 with TRBJ2-2, with no clear D. With 3 bases removed from V and 0 bases from J, the gap between germline ends came to 14 bases. The CDR3 is 17 amino acids. Germline V gene lookup returns CDR1 MGHRA and CDR2 YSYEKL. In nucleotides, the CDR3 is TGCGCCAGCAGCCATCGTTCGAGACATCCGAACACCGGGGAGCTGTTTTTT. This gives the protein CASSHRSRHPNTGELFF.

A single count supports this clone. V usage is TRBV3-1 (or the pseudogene TRBV3-2) and J usage is TRBJ2-5, with D maybe TRBD1 (5 bases). The germline gives CDR1 LGHDT, CDR2 YNNKEL (reference sequence). Trimming shortened V by 0 bases and J by 3 bases, and 14 bases separated the two germline ends. The CDR3 is 16 amino acids. In DNA, the CDR3 is TGTGCCAGCAGCCAAGATCCGGCAGGGATGGAAGAGACCCAGTACTTC. Protein: CASSQDPAGMEETQYF.

The rearrangement joins TRBV19 to TRBJ2-2; D might be TRBD2 (6 bases). The CDR3 has 14 residues. V lost 3 bases, J lost 8 bases, and 13 bases lay in between. The germline V gene has CDR1 LNHDA and CDR2 SQIVND (reference sequence). The CDR3 nucleotides read TGTGCCAGTAGTATCTATCGGGGGACTGGGGAGCTGTTTTTT. It specifies CASSIYRGTGELFF.

V is TRBV6-5 and J is TRBJ1-6, with 7 bases lining up with TRBD1. CDR3 length equals 14 residues. After removal of 5 bases from V and 4 bases from J, the junction contained 2 bases not matched to a gene. CDR1 and CDR2 from the germline V gene are MNHEY and SVGAGI. CDR3 coding DNA: TGTGCCAGCAGTCCAGGGGGGTATAATTCACCCCTCCACTTT. It is translated as CASSPGGYNSPLHF.

The chain carries TRBV12-5 and TRBJ2-7; D not resolved. This CDR3 spans 12 amino acids. Germline V gene sequence: CDR1 LGHNT, CDR2 FRNRAP. Trimming removed 2 bases from V and 2 bases from J, with 4 bases in between. Written as DNA, the CDR3 is TGTGCTAGTGGTTTGTCTCCCTACGAGCAGTACTTC. Translating it yields CASGLSPYEQYF.

In this sample, this clone turned up a few times. The gene calls are TRBV11-2 and TRBJ1-1; D is possibly TRBD1 (5 bases). The germline gives CDR1 SGHAT, CDR2 FQNNGV. This CDR3 is built from 14 residues. Trimming took 6 bases from V and 4 from J, leaving 15 bases between them. The chain's CDR3 is CASSDRALGTEAFF. The CDR3 nucleotides read TGTGCCAGCAGTGACAGAGCCCTGGGCACTGAAGCTTTCTTT.

V is TRBV20-1 and J is TRBJ1-2; D is unclear. Germline CDR1 DFQATT, CDR2 SNEGSKA (reference sequence). Between the trimmed V and J ends, which lost 1 base and 4 bases, there was a span of 4 bases. The length of the CDR3 is 11 residues. The CDR3, as DNA: TGCAGTGCTAGAGCCGGCTATGGCTACACCTTC. Residues: CSARAGYGYTF.

The chain joins TRBV6-2 or TRBV6-3 to TRBJ2-3; D might be TRBD1 (6 bases). Germline CDR1 MNHEY, CDR2 SVGEGT. Trimming cost V 2 bases and J 7 bases, with 10 bases left between them. The CDR3 is 13 amino acids. The CDR3 reads CASSYIRGNTQYF. CDR3 DNA sequence: TGTGCCAGCAGTTACATCAGGGGAAATACGCAGTATTTT.

The V gene is TRBV18, the J gene TRBJ1-1; TRBD1 might be the D (6 bases). The CDR3 runs to 15 residues. CDR1 is KGHSH and CDR2 is LQKENI in the germline V gene. The V end was cut by 4 bases, the J end by 4 bases, with 16 bases between. The CDR3 here is CASSLYRETGTEAFF. The CDR3 region has the DNA TGTGCCAGCTCACTCTACAGGGAAACGGGCACTGAAGCTTTCTTT.

Here the CDR3 reads CASSPHREEDSPLHF. In nucleotides, the CDR3 is TGCGCCAGCAGCCCCCACAGGGAAGAGGATTCACCCCTCCACTTT. The V gene is TRBV4-1, the J gene TRBJ1-6; a weak D match, TRBD1 (6 bases). Germline CDR1 is MGHRA and CDR2 is YSYEKL. Trimming removed 4 bases at V and 8 bases at J, with 15 bases between. This CDR3 is 15 amino acids long.

V usage is TRBV5-5 and J usage is TRBJ1-1; D gene ambiguous. The CDR3 extends over 13 amino acids. V was shortened by 2 bases and J by 4 bases, with 9 bases between the two germline ends. Germline V lookup: CDR1 SGHKS, CDR2 YYEKEE (reference sequence). This CDR3 reads CASSFEVSTEAFF. In DNA, the CDR3 is TGTGCCAGCAGCTTTGAGGTGAGCACTGAAGCTTTCTTT.

In its sample, this clone was seen a few times. The chain recombines TRBV7-9 with TRBJ1-4; 7 bases fit TRBD1. CDR3 length equals 16 residues. The V gene end was trimmed by 4 bases and the J gene end by 6 bases; junction bases not matched to a gene: 11. CDR1 is SEHNR and CDR2 is FQNEAQ in the germline V gene (reference sequence). CDR3 DNA: TGTGCCAGCAGCTCCCTGAGAGGGGGCGGGGATGAAAAACTGTTTTTT. Translation: CASSSLRGGGDEKLFF.

The chain is built from TRBV19 and TRBJ2-3; tentative D call: TRBD1 (6 bases). The V end lost 5 bases, the J end lost 1 base, and 16 bases lay between the germline ends. The CDR3 extends over 16 amino acids. Per germline, CDR1 LNHDA and CDR2 SQIVND (reference sequence). Here the CDR3 reads CASSDTGPRGTDTQYF. The CDR3 nucleotides are TGTGCCAGTAGTGACACAGGGCCCCGGGGCACAGATACGCAGTATTTT.

This clone showed up just once. The V call is TRBV19, the J call TRBJ1-1; D ambiguous. The CDR3 consists of 15 residues. Trimming stripped 7 bases from V and 1 base from J, with 16 bases between. CDR1 is LNHDA, CDR2 SQIVND, per germline (reference sequence). The CDR3 loop reads CASISPWSENTEAFF. The CDR3 DNA reads TGTGCCAGTATCTCACCCTGGAGCGAGAACACTGAAGCTTTCTTT.

The rearrangement joins TRBV2 to TRBJ1-3, with 9 positions matching TRBD1. Germline V gene lookup returns CDR1 SNHLY and CDR2 FYNNEI. This CDR3 is 16 amino acids long. J gave up 4 bases and V 10 bases, and 14 bases lay outside the gene matches. The CDR3 nucleotides are TGTGCCACTGTCCCCGGGACAGGGAAAGGAGGAAACACCATATATTTT. Translating gives CATVPGTGKGGNTIYF.

The chain combines TRBV19 with TRBJ1-5; 9 bases agree with TRBD1. CDR3 length: 15 residues. Germline V gene data show CDR1 as LNHDA and CDR2 as SQIVND (reference sequence). The J segment lost 2 bases and the V segment lost 8 bases, leaving 7 bases of the junction unmatched. DNA of the CDR3: TGTGCCAGTCGACAGGGGGTTGGGGGCAATCAGCCCCAGCATTTT. Its protein product is CASRQGVGGNQPQHF.

The chain carries TRBV4-1 and TRBJ2-1; TRBD1 matches at 9 bases. CDR1 is MGHRA, CDR2 YSYEKL, per germline. Trimming took 0 bases from V and 7 from J; bases not matched to a gene: 7. The length of the CDR3 is 16 residues. CDR3 coding DNA: TGCGCCAGCAGCCAAGAAGGGGGGACAGGGAGAAATGAGCAGTTCTTC. Encoded protein: CASSQEGGTGRNEQFF.

The chain recombines TRBV19 with TRBJ2-3, with TRBD1 matching over 7 bases. The germline gives CDR1 LNHDA, CDR2 SQIVND (reference sequence). J lost 5 bases, V lost 2 bases, and 10 bases had no gene match. This CDR3 comprises 16 residues. The CDR3 region is CASSISLAGGLDTQYF. CDR3 nucleotide sequence: TGTGCCAGTAGTATATCCCTGGCAGGGGGTTTAGATACGCAGTATTTT.

The rearrangement uses TRBV12-3 or TRBV12-4 and TRBJ1-1; 7 bases match TRBD1. This CDR3 comprises 13 residues. The trim removed 6 bases at V and 1 base at J, leaving 2 bases unmatched. The chain's CDR3 is CASRGQENTEAFF. The CDR3 region has the DNA TGTGCCAGCAGAGGACAGGAGAACACTGAAGCTTTCTTT.